This entry describes one T cell receptor beta chain. It has no known antigen specificity. No clone much larger than this one lies a single base away; base qualities are absent. The library was obtained by the immunoSEQ multiplex PCR assay. This immuneACCESS table, as held by TCRdb, lists in-frame sequences with V and J called but not all clones. Of the missing ones, under half trace to an unresolved V gene in checked studies; the others have no known cause. The sample table records around 150,000 clones; around 88% of these occur just once. Clones ranked in the top ten supply 1.5% to 2% of the sample. This entry comes from a study of control samples from healthy donors and cancer patients (TCRdb year 2020). The CDR3 runs 15 residues from the cysteine to the phenylalanine. The only DNA kept is the CDR3, 45 bases in frame from the first base. The germline V gene provides CDR1 MNHGY and CDR2 SVAAGI. Cut back by 10 bases and 0 bases, the V and J ends lie 16 bases apart.

The sequencing sample was made of blood. This receptor was taken from a man younger than 35 in good health. The V and J segments used are TRBV6-9 and TRBJ1-5; TRBD1 is a weak D gene call, 6 bases matching. The encoded CDR3 is CATPQGRLSNQPQHF. Here is the DNA: TGTGCCACCCCCCAGGGGAGACTTAGCAATCAGCCCCAGCATTTT.